This passage covers 28 T cell receptor beta chains from one sample sequenced in a study of technical replicates of blood from several donors. Repertoires were generated with immunoSEQ multiplex PCR, while TCRdb's copy carries only in-frame clones and drops some. The data hold some 80,000 clones, with around 92% observed a single time. The sample comprised T cells isolated from PBMCs. The receptors here all came from a human donor in good health.

This chain uses TRBV7-9 with TRBJ2-7; the D gene is possibly TRBD1 (6 bases). Germline loops: CDR1 SEHNR, CDR2 FQNEAQ (reference sequence). V gave up 4 bases and J gave up 1 base, with 8 bases separating them. The CDR3 has 13 amino acids. In DNA, the CDR3 is TGTGCCAGCAGCTATCAGGGGTCCTACGAGCAGTACTTC. Its translation is CASSYQGSYEQYF.

The chain couples TRBV4-1 to TRBJ2-7, with TRBD2 identical over 12 bases. Per the germline V gene, CDR1 is MGHRA and CDR2 is YSYEKL. The CDR3 runs to 18 residues. The ends lost 4 bases at V and 3 bases at J; junction bases unmatched: 13. CDR3 sequence reads: CASSPGGTTSGSRYEQYF. In nucleotides, the CDR3 is TGCGCCAGCAGCCCAGGGGGGACGACTAGCGGGAGTCGCTACGAGCAGTACTTC.

The CDR3 here is CASSLFPTSGSQWTQYF. CDR3 bases: TGTGCCAGCAGCTTATTTCCCACTAGCGGGTCCCAGTGGACCCAGTACTTC. V gene TRBV7-2 combines with J gene TRBJ2-5; TRBD2 aligns across 9 bases. This CDR3 spans 17 amino acids. With V trimmed by 2 bases and J by 7 bases, 14 bases remained unmatched. Germline loops: CDR1 SGHTA, CDR2 FQGNSA.

The chain employs TRBV28 and TRBJ1-4; D not certain. The V and J ends lost 8 bases and 8 bases respectively, with 9 bases between them. There are 11 residues in the CDR3. Germline V gene lookup returns CDR1 MDHEN and CDR2 SYDVKM. The CDR3 coding sequence is TGTGCCAGCGGGCCCACGGAAAAACTGTTTTTT. It codes for CASGPTEKLFF. Based on the CDR3 plus reference TRBV28 and TRBJ1-4, the full variable domain is DVKVTQSSRYLVKRTGEKVFLECVQDMDHENMFWYRQDPGLGLRLIYFSYDVKMKEKGDIPEGYSVSREKKERFSLILESASTNQTSMYLCASGPTEKLFFGSGTQLSVL.

The chain uses TRBV11-2 and TRBJ2-2; a possible D gene is TRBD2 (6 bases). V dropped 5 bases and J dropped 3 bases, with 10 bases sitting between them. The length of the CDR3 is 14 residues. Per the germline V gene, CDR1 is SGHAT and CDR2 is FQNNGV. CDR3 region: CASSQGLYTGELFF. The DNA of the CDR3 is TGTGCCAGCAGCCAGGGACTTTACACCGGGGAGCTGTTTTTT. Full variable domain (outside the CDR3, taken from reference TRBV11-2 and TRBJ2-2): EAGVAQSPRYKIIEKRQSVAFWCNPISGHATLYWYQQILGQGPKLLIQFQNNGVVDDSQLPKDRFSAERLKGVDSTLKIQPAKLEDSAVYLCASSQGLYTGELFFGEGSRLTVL.

This sequence joins TRBV19 and TRBJ1-4; TRBD1 matches at 7 bases. The CDR3 extends over 15 amino acids. Germline CDR1 LNHDA, CDR2 SQIVND (reference sequence). The trim removed 5 bases at V and 4 bases at J, leaving 7 bases unmatched. CDR3 sequence: CASSVRGEVNEKLFF. In nucleotides, the CDR3 is TGTGCCAGTAGTGTCAGGGGGGAAGTTAATGAAAAACTGTTTTTT.

The chain joins TRBV2 to TRBJ1-1, with D unresolved. V was trimmed by 5 bases and J by 0 bases, leaving 10 bases between them. The CDR3 runs to 14 residues. Per the germline V gene, CDR1 is SNHLY and CDR2 is FYNNEI. In nucleotides, the CDR3 is TGTGCCAGCAGTCCGACATCTATGAACACTGAAGCTTTCTTT. The encoded protein is CASSPTSMNTEAFF.

The V gene is TRBV5-6, the J gene TRBJ2-3; TRBD1 aligns across 8 bases. Germline V gives CDR1 SGHDT, CDR2 YYEEEE. V trimming: 5 bases; J trimming: 2 bases; junction bases outside the gene matches: 7. This CDR3 is built from 15 residues. The CDR3 region is CASSGQGLYTDTQYF. The CDR3 DNA is TGTGCCAGCAGTGGACAGGGCCTCTACACAGATACGCAGTATTTT. Drawing the rest from reference TRBV5-6 and TRBJ2-3, the complete variable domain is DAGVTQSPTHLIKTRGQQVTLRCSPKSGHDTVSWYQQALGQGPQFIFQYYEEEERQRGNFPDRFSGHQFPNYSSELNVNALLLGDSALYLCASSGQGLYTDTQYFGPGTRLTVL.

The chain links TRBV6-5 to TRBJ2-4; D uncertain. V lost 6 bases, J lost 2 bases, and 11 bases lay in between. Per germline, CDR1 MNHEY and CDR2 SVGAGI. CDR3 length: 14 residues. This CDR3 reads CASSPTLSKNIQYF. In DNA, the CDR3 is TGTGCCAGCAGCCCCACTTTGTCCAAAAACATTCAGTACTTC.

This chain joins TRBV7-2 and TRBJ2-3, with no clear D. V was trimmed by 1 base and J by 2 bases, leaving 13 bases between them. The CDR3 runs to 16 residues. Per the germline V gene, CDR1 is SGHTA and CDR2 is FQGNSA. CDR3 DNA: TGTGCCAGCAGCTTAGTTAGTAGACTGCACACAGATACGCAGTATTTT. This codes for CASSLVSRLHTDTQYF. The whole variable domain, filled in from reference TRBV7-2 and TRBJ2-3, reads GAGVSQSPSNKVTEKGKDVELRCDPISGHTALYWYRQSLGQGLEFLIYFQGNSAPDKSGLPSDRFSAERTGGSVSTLTIQRTQQEDSAVYLCASSLVSRLHTDTQYFGPGTRLTVL.

A single count supports this clone. The genes are TRBV7-9 and TRBJ2-7, with 8 positions matching TRBD1. Germline CDR1 reads SEHNR; CDR2 reads FQNEAQ (reference sequence). After removal of 8 bases from V and 2 bases from J, the junction contained 5 bases not matched to a gene. The CDR3 spans 13 residues. In DNA form, the CDR3 reads TGTGCCAGCGAGACAGGGGCAGCCTACGAGCAGTACTTC. This translates into CASETGAAYEQYF.

The chain employs TRBV19 and TRBJ2-1; D ambiguous. CDR3 length: 17 amino acids. Germline V gene data show CDR1 as LNHDA and CDR2 as SQIVND (reference sequence). V was clipped by 3 bases and J by 2 bases, with 17 bases between them. The CDR3 DNA follows: TGTGCCAGTAGTATCTCCGCCCACGGGTTCCCCTACAATGAGCAGTTCTTC. Protein sequence: CASSISAHGFPYNEQFF.

This clone was counted once. The V call is TRBV11-2, the J call TRBJ2-1; no definite D call. Germline CDR1 reads SGHAT; CDR2 reads FQNNGV. V lost 2 bases, J lost 5 bases, and 7 bases lay in between. This CDR3 is built from 13 residues. The CDR3 loop reads CASSLISNNEQFF. The CDR3, as DNA: TGTGCCAGCAGCTTAATTAGCAACAATGAGCAGTTCTTC.

Comment on this clone: This CDR3 is also generated by other DNA sequences in the sample. V is TRBV5-1 and J is TRBJ2-3; 8 nucleotides agree with TRBD2. V shed 5 bases, J shed 6 bases, and the junction held 5 bases outside the gene matches. The CDR3 loop spans 13 amino acids. The germline CDR1 and CDR2 sequences are SGHRS and YFSETQ. The CDR3 reads CASSPGGTDTQYF. DNA of the CDR3: TGCGCCAGCAGTCCGGGGGGGACGGATACGCAGTATTTT.

The chain joins TRBV2 to TRBJ2-7; maybe TRBD1 (5 bases). V gave up 6 bases and J gave up 1 base, with 7 bases separating them. The CDR3 is 12 residues long. Per the germline V gene, CDR1 is SNHLY and CDR2 is FYNNEI. CDR3 bases: TGTGCCAGCAGGACAGAATCCTACGAGCAGTACTTC. Protein: CASRTESYEQYF.

The gene calls are TRBV28 and TRBJ2-7; a weak D match, TRBD2 (6 bases). CDR1 MDHEN and CDR2 SYDVKM come from the germline V gene. Between the trimmed V and J ends, which lost 4 bases and 2 bases, there was a span of 15 bases. The CDR3 has 15 amino acids. CDR3 DNA sequence: TGTGCCAGCAGTTCCCGCGGGGAGAGTCCCTACGAGCAGTACTTC. Residues: CASSSRGESPYEQYF.

The rearrangement uses TRBV6-1 and TRBJ2-7; a possible D gene is TRBD1 (6 bases). Germline CDR1 MNHNS, CDR2 SASEGT. This CDR3 is 14 amino acids long. V lost 6 bases and J 0 bases, leaving 12 bases between the germline ends. This CDR3 reads CASRSGANSYEQYF. The CDR3 coding sequence is TGTGCCAGCAGGTCAGGGGCGAACTCCTACGAGCAGTACTTC.

The chain has TRBV7-6 and TRBJ2-7; TRBD1 might be the D (6 bases). The CDR3 totals 20 residues. Germline lookup yields CDR1 SGHVS and CDR2 FNYEAQ. V lost 5 bases and J 5 bases, leaving 34 bases between the germline ends. This chain's CDR3 is CASSRFSLGFGTGRVNEQYF. The CDR3 DNA reads TGTGCCAGCAGCCGGTTCTCATTGGGGTTCGGCACAGGGAGAGTCAACGAGCAGTACTTC.

The V gene is TRBV28, the J gene TRBJ1-5; a possible D gene is TRBD1 (5 bases). Germline V CDR1 and CDR2: MDHEN, SYDVKM. Trimming took off 6 bases at V and 5 bases at J, with 14 bases between the two ends. This CDR3 comprises 14 residues. The CDR3 reads CASSPRRGYQPQHF. CDR3 DNA sequence: TGTGCCAGCAGCCCGCGGCGGGGCTATCAGCCCCAGCATTTT.

The chain recombines TRBV5-4 with TRBJ1-1, with 7 positions matching TRBD1. This CDR3 comprises 14 residues. V trimming: 4 bases; J trimming: 6 bases; junction bases outside the gene matches: 9. Germline V CDR1 and CDR2: SGHNT, YYREEE (reference sequence). The CDR3 sequence: CASSRTTGFAEAFF. CDR3 in DNA: TGTGCCAGCAGCCGGACGACAGGGTTCGCTGAAGCTTTCTTT.

This clone has just one count. The rearrangement links TRBV6-6 to TRBJ2-1, with 14 nucleotides matching TRBD2. V trimming: 6 bases; J trimming: 9 bases; junction bases outside the gene matches: 1. Germline values: CDR1 MNHNY, CDR2 SVGAGI (reference sequence). The CDR3 is 13 amino acids. This CDR3 reads CASRGLAGAEQFF. The CDR3, as DNA: TGTGCCAGCAGGGGACTAGCGGGAGCTGAGCAGTTCTTC.

The J gene is TRBJ1-1, the V gene TRBV29-1; tentative D call: TRBD1 (5 bases). From germline, CDR1 is SQVTM and CDR2 ANQGSEA. Between the trimmed V and J ends, which lost 4 bases and 4 bases, there was a span of 13 bases. The CDR3 extends over 13 amino acids. The CDR3 DNA follows: TGCAGCGTTGGGTATGGGGGGGGCACTGAAGCTTTCTTT. This encodes CSVGYGGGTEAFF.

V and J are TRBV5-6 and TRBJ2-5, with TRBD1 as a possible D gene (5 bases). The CDR3 covers 13 residues. V was clipped by 0 bases and J by 3 bases, with 6 bases between them. The germline gives CDR1 SGHDT, CDR2 YYEEEE. For the CDR3, the DNA is TGTGCCAGCAGCTTGGTCAGGGAAGAGACCCAGTACTTC. Residues: CASSLVREETQYF.

This chain links TRBV5-4 with TRBJ2-5; possible D gene TRBD1, 5 bases. Germline lookup yields CDR1 SGHNT and CDR2 YYREEE (reference sequence). V was trimmed by 4 bases and J by 5 bases, leaving 12 bases between them. The CDR3 runs 13 residues. CDR3 sequence (DNA): TGTGCCAGCAGCCCCCAGGGCGGTGAGACCCAGTACTTC. This gives the protein CASSPQGGETQYF. The complete variable domain, with remaining parts taken from reference TRBV5-4 and TRBJ2-5, reads ETGVTQSPTHLIKTRGQQVTLRCSSQSGHNTVSWYQQALGQGPQFIFQYYREEENGRGNFPPRFSGLQFPNYSSELNVNALELDDSALYLCASSPQGGETQYFGPGTRLLVL.

The genes are TRBV6-5 and TRBJ2-1; TRBD2 aligns across 13 bases. CDR1 and CDR2 from the germline V gene are MNHEY and SVGAGI. This CDR3 is built from 15 residues. The V and J ends lost 6 bases and 12 bases, in that order; junction bases with no gene match: 11. The CDR3 here is CASSYKLGLAGRQFF. The CDR3 bases are TGTGCCAGCAGCTACAAACTGGGACTAGCGGGAAGGCAGTTCTTC.

Written as DNA, the CDR3 is TGCGCCAGCAACGACAGGAACACTGAAGCTTTCTTT. It codes for CASNDRNTEAFF. V gene TRBV10-1 combines with J gene TRBJ1-1, with D possibly being TRBD1 (5 bases). CDR3 length: 12 residues. Germline CDR1 and CDR2: WNHNN and SYGVQD (reference sequence). Trimming took 7 bases from V and 1 from J, leaving 7 bases between them.

This clone has just one count. The CDR3 DNA is TGCGCCAGCAGCTTGGGAGGGGGCGACACCGGGGAGCTGTTTTTT. This gives the protein CASSLGGGDTGELFF. V usage is TRBV5-1 and J usage is TRBJ2-2; 7 bases are a match to TRBD1. Germline loops: CDR1 SGHRS, CDR2 YFSETQ. V was pared by 0 bases and J by 3 bases, with 2 bases of the junction left unmatched. This CDR3 comprises 15 residues. Using reference TRBV5-1 and TRBJ2-2 for the parts outside the CDR3, the full variable domain is KAGVTQTPRYLIKTRGQQVTLSCSPISGHRSVSWYQQTPGQGLQFLFEYFSETQRNKGNFPGRFSGRQFSNSRSEMNVSTLELGDSALYLCASSLGGGDTGELFFGEGSRLTVL.

The rearrangement links TRBV7-8 to TRBJ1-5, with a possible D match to TRBD1 (6 bases). Trimming shortened V by 3 bases and J by 5 bases, and 14 bases separated the two germline ends. The CDR3 is 15 residues long. CDR1 is SGHVS and CDR2 is FQNEAQ in the germline V gene. The CDR3 sequence: CASSFAGEKDQPQHF. The CDR3 DNA reads as TGTGCCAGCAGCTTTGCAGGGGAGAAAGATCAGCCCCAGCATTTT. The full variable domain, completed using reference TRBV7-8 and TRBJ1-5, is GAGVSQSPRYKVAKRGQDVALRCDPISGHVSLFWYQQALGQGPEFLTYFQNEAQLDKSGLPSDRFFAERPEGSVSTLKIQRTQQEDSAVYLCASSFAGEKDQPQHFGDGTRLSIL.